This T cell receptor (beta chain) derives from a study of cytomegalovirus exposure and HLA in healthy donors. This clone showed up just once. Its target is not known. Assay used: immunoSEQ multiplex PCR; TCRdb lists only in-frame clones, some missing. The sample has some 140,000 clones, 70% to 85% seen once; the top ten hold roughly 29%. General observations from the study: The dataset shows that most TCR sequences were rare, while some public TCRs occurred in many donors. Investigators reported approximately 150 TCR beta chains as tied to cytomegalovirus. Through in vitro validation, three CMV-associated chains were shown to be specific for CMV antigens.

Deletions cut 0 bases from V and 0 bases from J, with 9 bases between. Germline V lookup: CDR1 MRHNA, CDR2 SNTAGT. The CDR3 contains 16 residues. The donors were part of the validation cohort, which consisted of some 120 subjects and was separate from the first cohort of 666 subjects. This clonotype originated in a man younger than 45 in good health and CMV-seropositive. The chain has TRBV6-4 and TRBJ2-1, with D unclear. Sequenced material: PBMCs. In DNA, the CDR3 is TGTGCCAGCAGTGACTCGGGCTATAGCTCCTACAATGAGCAGTTCTTC. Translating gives CASSDSGYSSYNEQFF.